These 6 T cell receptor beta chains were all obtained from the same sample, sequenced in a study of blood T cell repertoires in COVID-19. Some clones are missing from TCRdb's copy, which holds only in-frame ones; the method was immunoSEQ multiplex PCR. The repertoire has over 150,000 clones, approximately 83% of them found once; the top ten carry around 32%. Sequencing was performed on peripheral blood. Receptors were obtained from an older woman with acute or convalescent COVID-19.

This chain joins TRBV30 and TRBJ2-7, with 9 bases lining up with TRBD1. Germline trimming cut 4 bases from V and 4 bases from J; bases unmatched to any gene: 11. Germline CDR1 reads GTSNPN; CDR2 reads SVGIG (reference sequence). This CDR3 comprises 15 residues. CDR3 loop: CAWNLKGQGVYEQYF. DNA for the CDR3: TGTGCCTGGAACCTTAAGGGACAGGGAGTATACGAGCAGTACTTC.

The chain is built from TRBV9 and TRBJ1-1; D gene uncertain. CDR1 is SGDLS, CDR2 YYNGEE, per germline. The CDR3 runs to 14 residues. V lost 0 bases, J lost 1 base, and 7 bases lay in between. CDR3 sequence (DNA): TGTGCCAGCAGCGTAGCGAGCGGGAACACTGAAGCTTTCTTT. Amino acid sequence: CASSVASGNTEAFF.

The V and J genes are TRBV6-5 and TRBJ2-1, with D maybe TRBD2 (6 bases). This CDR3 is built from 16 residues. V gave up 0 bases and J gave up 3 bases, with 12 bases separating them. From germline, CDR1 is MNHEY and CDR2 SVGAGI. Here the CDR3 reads CASSYSYGEDYNEQFF. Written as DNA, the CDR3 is TGTGCCAGCAGTTACTCCTACGGGGAGGACTACAATGAGCAGTTCTTC.

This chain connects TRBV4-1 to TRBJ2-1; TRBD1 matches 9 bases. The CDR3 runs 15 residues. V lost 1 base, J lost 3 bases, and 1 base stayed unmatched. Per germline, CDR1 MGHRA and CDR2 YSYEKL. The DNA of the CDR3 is TGCGCCAGCAGCCAAGGGGACAGGGTCTACAATGAGCAGTTCTTC. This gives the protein CASSQGDRVYNEQFF.

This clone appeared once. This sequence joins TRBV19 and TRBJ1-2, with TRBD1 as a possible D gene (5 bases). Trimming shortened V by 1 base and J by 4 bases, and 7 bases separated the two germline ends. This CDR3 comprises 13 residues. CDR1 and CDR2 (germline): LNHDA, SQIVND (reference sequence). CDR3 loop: CASSIAQVYGYTF. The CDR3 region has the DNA TGTGCCAGTAGTATAGCACAGGTCTATGGCTACACCTTC.

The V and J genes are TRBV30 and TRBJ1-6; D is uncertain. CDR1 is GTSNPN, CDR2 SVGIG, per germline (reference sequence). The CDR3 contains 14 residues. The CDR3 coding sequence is TGTGCGGGAGACGGGTCCTCCTATAATTCACCCCTCCACTTT. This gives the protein CAGDGSSYNSPLHF.